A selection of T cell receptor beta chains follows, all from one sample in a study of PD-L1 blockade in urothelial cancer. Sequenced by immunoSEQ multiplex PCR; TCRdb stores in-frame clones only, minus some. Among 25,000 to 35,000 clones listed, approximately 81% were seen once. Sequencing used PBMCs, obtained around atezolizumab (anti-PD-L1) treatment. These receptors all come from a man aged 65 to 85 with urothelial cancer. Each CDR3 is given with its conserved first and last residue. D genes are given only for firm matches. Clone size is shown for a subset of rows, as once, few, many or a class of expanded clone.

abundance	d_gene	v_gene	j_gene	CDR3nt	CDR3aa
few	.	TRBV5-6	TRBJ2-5	TGTGCCAGCAGCTTGGCCGCGACAGCATTCCAAGAGACCCAGTACTTC	CASSLAATAFQETQYF
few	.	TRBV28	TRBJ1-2	TGTGCCAGCAGTGGCAGGGGTGGCTACACCTTC	CASSGRGGYTF
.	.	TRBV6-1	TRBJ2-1	TGTGCCAGCAGTGAAGGGACTAACTACAATGAGCAGTTCTTC	CASSEGTNYNEQFF
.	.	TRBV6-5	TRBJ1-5	TGTGCCAGCAGTTACAGCAGGGAAAGCCAGCCCCAGCATTTT	CASSYSRESQPQHF
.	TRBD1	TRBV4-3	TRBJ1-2	TGCGCCAGCAGCCAAGATAGGTCAGGGGGTGGCTACACCTTC	CASSQDRSGGGYTF
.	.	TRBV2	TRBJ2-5	TGTGCCAGCAGTTCGACAAGTAACCAAGAGACCCAGTACTTC	CASSSTSNQETQYF
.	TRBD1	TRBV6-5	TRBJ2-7	TGTGCCAGCAGCCCGGGACAGGCCTTGGAGCAGTACTTC	CASSPGQALEQYF
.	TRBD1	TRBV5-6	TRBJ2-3	TGTGCCAGCAGTTCCCCGGGACAGGTTCGAGATACTTCCCCGCAGTATTTT	CASSSPGQVRDTSPQYF
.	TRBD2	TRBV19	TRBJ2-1	TGTGCCAGTAGTCCCGGGACTAGAGGAAGGAATGAGCAGTTCTTC	CASSPGTRGRNEQFF
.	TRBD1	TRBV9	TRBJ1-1	TGTGCCAGCAGCGTAGGTTCACAGGGGATTACTGAAGCTTTCTTT	CASSVGSQGITEAFF
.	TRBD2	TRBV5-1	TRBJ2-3	TGCGCCAGCAGCTTGGCGGCTAGCGGGACCCTGCAGGATACGCAGTATTTT	CASSLAASGTLQDTQYF
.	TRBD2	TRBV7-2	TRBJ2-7	TGTGCCAGCAGCCGGACTAGCGATTACTACGAGCAGTACTTC	CASSRTSDYYEQYF
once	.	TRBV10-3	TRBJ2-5	TGTGCCATCAGTGAGCAACGACAGCATCAAGAGACCCAGTACTTC	CAISEQRQHQETQYF
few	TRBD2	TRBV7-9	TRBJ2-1	TGTGCCAGCAGCATTCGGACTAGCTCGAGCGCGAATGAGCAGTTCTTC	CASSIRTSSSANEQFF
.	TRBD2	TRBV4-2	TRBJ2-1	TGTGCCAGCAGCCAAGCCCAACTAGCGGGAGCGGATGAGCAGTTCTTC	CASSQAQLAGADEQFF
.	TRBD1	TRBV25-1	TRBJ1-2	TGTGCCAGCAGTGAATCCCCGGGGCGAGGACAGGGAATCTATGGCTACACCTTC	CASSESPGRGQGIYGYTF
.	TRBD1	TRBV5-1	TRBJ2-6	TGCGCCAGCAGCCTTGACAGGGCCCCTGGGGCCAACGTCCTGACTTTC	CASSLDRAPGANVLTF
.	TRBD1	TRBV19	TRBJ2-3	TGTGCCAGTAGTAGAAAAGGCAGGGGGCTATCCACAGATACGCAGTATTTT	CASSRKGRGLSTDTQYF
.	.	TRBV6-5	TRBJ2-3	TGTGCCAGCAGCAAGTGGCGGGGTCGGGCAGATACGCAGTATTTT	CASSKWRGRADTQYF
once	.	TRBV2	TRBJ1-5	TGTGCCAGCAGCAACCCGACAGAGGGACATAGCAATCAGCCCCAGCATTTT	CASSNPTEGHSNQPQHF
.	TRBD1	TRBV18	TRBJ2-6	TGTGCCAGCTCCTTACAGGGGGCTGGGGCCAACGTCCTGACTTTC	CASSLQGAGANVLTF
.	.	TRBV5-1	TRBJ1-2	TGCGCCAGCAGCTTGGATGGGGGCGGGAGGGGCTACACCTTC	CASSLDGGGRGYTF
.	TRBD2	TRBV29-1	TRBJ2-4	TGCAGCGTTGACGGGGGGGAAAACATTCAGTACTTC	CSVDGGENIQYF
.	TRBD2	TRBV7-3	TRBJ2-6	TGTGCCAGCAGCGTAAGCGGGGGCCTTGGGGCCAACGTCCTGACTTTC	CASSVSGGLGANVLTF
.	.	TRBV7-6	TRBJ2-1	TGTGCCAGCAGTAAAGAGGTAGGCTCCTACAATGAGCAGTTCTTC	CASSKEVGSYNEQFF
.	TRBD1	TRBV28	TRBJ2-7	TGTGCCGGAGGGACAGGGAATGCCTACGAGCAGTACTTC	CAGGTGNAYEQYF
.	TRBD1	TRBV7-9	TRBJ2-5	TGTGCCAGCAGGCCGCGCACGGGACAGGGGTCAGAGACCCAGTACTTC	CASRPRTGQGSETQYF
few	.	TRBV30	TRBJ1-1	TGTGCCTGGAGTGGAGCGGGGGGCACTGAAGCTTTCTTT	CAWSGAGGTEAFF
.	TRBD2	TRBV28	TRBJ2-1	TGTGCCAGCAGTTGGGGAGGGAGGCCAGGGAATGAGCAGTTCTTC	CASSWGGRPGNEQFF
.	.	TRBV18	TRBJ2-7	TGTGCCAGCTCACTATCCCTGACAGAGGCCCTATACGAGCAGTACTTC	CASSLSLTEALYEQYF
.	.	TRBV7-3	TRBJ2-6	TGTGCCAGCAGCTTAATCGGAGGGGTAGAGGCTGGGGCCAACGTCCTGACTTTC	CASSLIGGVEAGANVLTF
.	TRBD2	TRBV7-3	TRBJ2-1	TGTGCCAGCAGCTCCAGGGGGACTAGCGGGCGCAATGAGCAGTTCTTC	CASSSRGTSGRNEQFF
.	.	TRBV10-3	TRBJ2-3	TGTGCCATCACCCGGGGTAGTGGCACAGATACGCAGTATTTT	CAITRGSGTDTQYF
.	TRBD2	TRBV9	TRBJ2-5	TGTGCCAGCAGCGGACCAAGTGGACTAGCGGGAGTGGAGACCCAGTACTTC	CASSGPSGLAGVETQYF
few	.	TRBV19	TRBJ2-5	TGTGCCAGTAGTATCAAGCCCCAAGAGACCCAGTACTTC	CASSIKPQETQYF
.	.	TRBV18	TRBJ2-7	TGTGCCAGCTCTATCACTTCCTACGAGCAGTACTTC	CASSITSYEQYF
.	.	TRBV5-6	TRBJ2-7	TGTGCCAGCAGCTTGTCTAGGGGGCAGTACTTC	CASSLSRGQYF
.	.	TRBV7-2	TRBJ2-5	TGTGCCAGCAGCCCGAGTGGTAGCACCCTCCAAGAGACCCAGTACTTC	CASSPSGSTLQETQYF
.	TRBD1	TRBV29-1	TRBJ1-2	TGCAGCTCTGGACAGGGGGTTTATGGCTACACCTTC	CSSGQGVYGYTF
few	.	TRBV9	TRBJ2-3	TGTGCCAGCAGCGTCAGGACACTCAGCACAGATACGCAGTATTTT	CASSVRTLSTDTQYF
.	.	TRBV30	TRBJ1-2	TGTGCCTGGGGCAGGGGTAGTCTCTATGGCTACACCTTC	CAWGRGSLYGYTF
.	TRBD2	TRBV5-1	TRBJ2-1	TGCGCCAGCAGTTCTAGACTAGCAGTTGCCAATGAGCAGTTCTTC	CASSSRLAVANEQFF
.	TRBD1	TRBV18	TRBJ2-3	TGTGCCAGCTCGGTACTCCGGGACAGCCGAGATACGCAGTATTTT	CASSVLRDSRDTQYF
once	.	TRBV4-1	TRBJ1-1	TGCGCCAGCAGCCTCAGACCGGGGGTGGATCTGAACACTGAAGCTTTCTTT	CASSLRPGVDLNTEAFF
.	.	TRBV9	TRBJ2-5	TGTGCCAGCAGCGTAGGCCCGGGTAAAGAGACCCAGTACTTC	CASSVGPGKETQYF
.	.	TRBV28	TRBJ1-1	TGTGCCAGCACCCCAGGGTTTATGGGCACTGAAGCTTTCTTT	CASTPGFMGTEAFF
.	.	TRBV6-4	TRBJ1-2	TGTGCCAGCAGTGGCGGGGGCTTTTATAGTTACCGCTACACCTTC	CASSGGGFYSYRYTF
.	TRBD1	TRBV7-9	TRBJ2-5	TGTGCCAGCAGCTTAGGCAGGGGGAACCAAGAGACCCAGTACTTC	CASSLGRGNQETQYF
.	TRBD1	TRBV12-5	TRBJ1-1	TGTGCTAGTGGTTTGGTACAGGGGGGGTTTACTGAAGCTTTCTTT	CASGLVQGGFTEAFF
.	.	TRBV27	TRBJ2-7	TGTGCCAGCAGTTTATCTGGCGGGGCATTCAGCGAGCAGTACTTC	CASSLSGGAFSEQYF